These 25 T cell receptor beta chains were all obtained from the same sample, sequenced in a study of blood T cell repertoires in COVID-19. Profiling relied on immunoSEQ multiplex PCR, and the TCRdb table lists in-frame clones only, not all of them. The sample has approximately 500,000 clones, 89% seen once; the top ten hold roughly 1%. The sequencing input was peripheral blood. The receptors here all came from a man between 18 and 29 years old with COVID-19, enrolled during active disease.

The chain employs TRBV4-2 and TRBJ1-4; 7 bases are a match to TRBD1. The trim removed 0 bases at V and 5 bases at J, leaving 9 bases unmatched. The CDR3 totals 17 residues. Germline-derived CDR1 and CDR2 are LGHNA and YNFKEQ. The CDR3 reads CASSQEKVTGPNEKLFF. As DNA, the CDR3 is TGTGCCAGCAGCCAAGAAAAGGTGACAGGGCCCAATGAAAAACTGTTTTTT.

The chain employs TRBV3-1 (or the pseudogene TRBV3-2) and TRBJ2-2; the D gene is possibly TRBD1 (5 bases). Deletions cut 3 bases from V and 6 bases from J, with 11 bases between. CDR1 is LGHDT, CDR2 YNNKEL, per germline (reference sequence). The CDR3 covers 14 residues. DNA for the CDR3: TGTGCCAGCAGCCATGGAGCAGGGCCCGGGGAGCTGTTTTTT. Protein: CASSHGAGPGELFF.

The rearrangement joins TRBV7-8 to TRBJ1-2; D unresolved. V was shortened by 3 bases and J by 3 bases, with 8 bases between the two germline ends. This CDR3 has 13 residues. Germline-derived CDR1 and CDR2 are SGHVS and FQNEAQ. The CDR3 region has the DNA TGTGCCAGCAGCTTCGGGAGTGACTATGGCTACACCTTC. This codes for CASSFGSDYGYTF.

J is TRBJ1-1 and V is TRBV13; the match to TRBD1 covers 7 bases. CDR1 is PRHDT, CDR2 FYEKMQ, per germline (reference sequence). The CDR3 runs to 15 residues. Trimming at V came to 0 bases and at J to 3 bases, leaving 4 bases not matched to a gene. CDR3 bases: TGTGCCAGCAGCTTAGGGGGACAGACACACACTGAAGCTTTCTTT. This gives the protein CASSLGGQTHTEAFF.

The CDR3 is CASSLDGGLEGQETQYF. The CDR3 bases are TGTGCCAGCAGCTTAGATGGGGGACTAGAGGGCCAAGAGACCCAGTACTTC. The genes are TRBV7-6 and TRBJ2-5, with 8 bases that match TRBD2. CDR1 and CDR2 (germline): SGHVS, FNYEAQ. CDR3 size: 17 residues. The trim removed 1 base at V and 1 base at J, leaving 8 bases unmatched.

Only one count was recorded for this clone. This chain links TRBV19 with TRBJ1-2, with a possible D match to TRBD1 (6 bases). The CDR3 spans 15 residues. Germline V gene lookup returns CDR1 LNHDA and CDR2 SQIVND (reference sequence). V shed 7 bases and J shed 6 bases, with 21 bases lying between them. The CDR3 bases are TGTGCCAGTACCCACCCAGGGCAGGGGAGTGATGGCTACACCTTC. It codes for CASTHPGQGSDGYTF.

The table lists this clone with a few counts. This chain joins TRBV4-1 and TRBJ1-5; D is unclear. Germline values: CDR1 MGHRA, CDR2 YSYEKL. The length of the CDR3 is 15 residues. Trimming cost V 0 bases and J 4 bases, with 10 bases left between them. CDR3 loop: CASSQDLTTNQPQHF. CDR3 coding DNA: TGCGCCAGCAGCCAAGATCTAACGACTAATCAGCCCCAGCATTTT.

This clone is a singleton in its sample. V usage is TRBV28 and J usage is TRBJ1-2; tentative D call: TRBD1 (5 bases). Germline assignment: CDR1 MDHEN and CDR2 SYDVKM. The length of the CDR3 is 12 residues. V shed 2 bases and J shed 8 bases, with 9 bases lying between them. CDR3 amino acids: CASSLRGYGYTF. In DNA, the CDR3 is TGTGCCAGCAGTTTAAGGGGCTACGGCTACACCTTC.

This clone showed up just once. The CDR3, as DNA: TGTGCCAGCAGCTTAGGGACACTCCAAGAGACCCAGTACTTC. As protein: CASSLGTLQETQYF. This chain uses TRBV7-9 with TRBJ2-5; D is possibly TRBD1 (5 bases). Per the germline V gene, CDR1 is SEHNR and CDR2 is FQNEAQ (reference sequence). The CDR3 runs 14 residues. Trimming left V 1 base short and J 1 base short, with 7 bases between. The whole variable domain, remainder taken from reference TRBV7-9 and TRBJ2-5, is DTGVSQNPRHKITKRGQNVTFRCDPISEHNRLYWYRQTLGQGPEFLTYFQNEAQLEKSRLLSDRFSAERPKGSFSTLEIQRTEQGDSAMYLCASSLGTLQETQYFGPGTRLLVL.

The rearrangement uses TRBV18 and TRBJ1-3; D ambiguous. V gave up 2 bases and J gave up 0 bases, with 11 bases separating them. The CDR3 has 16 residues. CDR1 is KGHSH, CDR2 LQKENI, per germline. The CDR3 loop reads CASSPLPSGSGNTIYF. For the CDR3, the DNA is TGTGCCAGCTCACCATTACCGTCGGGCTCTGGAAACACCATATATTTT.

The J gene is TRBJ2-5, the V gene TRBV15; 7 bases are a match to TRBD1. The CDR3 spans 15 residues. Germline lookup yields CDR1 LNHNV and CDR2 YYDKDF (reference sequence). Germline trimming cut 3 bases from V and 1 base from J; bases unmatched to any gene: 5. The CDR3 region is CATSREGQVQETQYF. The CDR3, as DNA: TGTGCCACCAGCAGGGAAGGACAGGTCCAAGAGACCCAGTACTTC.

A single count supports this clone. The gene calls are TRBV27 and TRBJ1-5; 7 bases align to TRBD1. This CDR3 is built from 15 residues. The germline V gene encodes CDR1 MNHEY and CDR2 SMNVEV (reference sequence). V shed 8 bases, J shed 6 bases, and the junction held 13 bases outside the gene matches. The CDR3 DNA reads TGTGCCAGCCGACCCCACTCAGGGGGAGGTCAGCCCCAGCATTTT. It specifies CASRPHSGGGQPQHF.

The chain recombines TRBV6-2 or TRBV6-3 with TRBJ2-3; 9 bases line up with TRBD2. The CDR3 has 16 residues. CDR1 MNHEY and CDR2 SVGEGT come from the germline V gene. The J segment lost 4 bases and the V segment lost 4 bases, leaving 9 bases of the junction unmatched. DNA of the CDR3: TGTGCCAGCAGTTCCCCCCAGCGGGGGGTCGCAGATACGCAGTATTTT. Translating it yields CASSSPQRGVADTQYF.

A word on this clone: This sample also contains other DNA sequences that code for the same CDR3. The CDR3 nucleotides are TGTGCCAGCTCACCAGCGAATTACGAGCAGTACTTC. As protein: CASSPANYEQYF. The rearrangement uses TRBV18 and TRBJ2-7; D gene ambiguous. The CDR3 covers 12 residues. Germline V gene data show CDR1 as KGHSH and CDR2 as LQKENI. V dropped 2 bases and J dropped 4 bases, with 6 bases sitting between them.

V and J are TRBV4-2 and TRBJ2-5; D unclear. The CDR3 runs 14 residues. Looked up from germline, CDR1 is LGHNA and CDR2 is YNFKEQ. Trimming took off 1 base at V and 7 bases at J, with 13 bases between the two ends. The CDR3 region is CASSQGLIGWTQYF. In DNA form, the CDR3 reads TGTGCCAGCAGCCAAGGACTGATTGGGTGGACCCAGTACTTC.

J is TRBJ2-7 and V is TRBV10-1; tentative D call: TRBD2 (5 bases). The V and J ends lost 2 bases and 4 bases respectively, with 18 bases between them. Germline CDR1 reads WNHNN; CDR2 reads SYGVQD (reference sequence). The CDR3 is made up of 16 amino acids. The CDR3 protein is CASSEPPGPSGYEQYF. For the CDR3, the DNA is TGCGCCAGCAGTGAGCCACCGGGCCCCTCGGGATACGAGCAGTACTTC.

The chain couples TRBV7-8 to TRBJ2-7; 8 bases agree with TRBD2. Germline CDR1 and CDR2: SGHVS and FQNEAQ. This CDR3 spans 14 amino acids. With 3 bases clipped from V and 3 bases from J, the junction kept 4 bases outside the gene matches. Here the CDR3 reads CASSFERGSYEQYF. As DNA, the CDR3 is TGTGCCAGCAGCTTCGAGCGGGGGAGCTACGAGCAGTACTTC. The full variable domain, with the rest looked up from reference TRBV7-8 and TRBJ2-7, is GAGVSQSPRYKVAKRGQDVALRCDPISGHVSLFWYQQALGQGPEFLTYFQNEAQLDKSGLPSDRFFAERPEGSVSTLKIQRTQQEDSAVYLCASSFERGSYEQYFGPGTRLTVT.

J is TRBJ1-1 and V is TRBV6-5; D is ambiguous. The germline V and J ends were trimmed by 2 bases and 0 bases, with 10 bases remaining between them. The V gene's germline CDR1 is MNHEY and CDR2 SVGAGI. This CDR3 contains 15 residues. The CDR3 reads CASSYARTMNTEAFF. Here the CDR3 DNA reads TGTGCCAGCAGTTACGCGCGAACCATGAACACTGAAGCTTTCTTT.

V gene TRBV7-9 combines with J gene TRBJ2-3, with D unresolved. The CDR3 length is 13 residues. From germline, CDR1 is SEHNR and CDR2 FQNEAQ (reference sequence). The V gene lost 4 bases and the J gene lost 2 bases, with 7 bases spanning the gap. The CDR3 region is CASSSVATDTQYF. Written as DNA, the CDR3 is TGTGCCAGCAGCTCGGTCGCCACAGATACGCAGTATTTT.

The rearrangement uses TRBV24-1 and TRBJ1-1; TRBD1 matches at 7 bases. CDR1 is KGHDR, CDR2 SFDVKD, per germline. V shed 3 bases and J 6 bases; nucleotides not matched to a gene: 3. The length of the CDR3 is 13 residues. The chain's CDR3 is CATSDIRGAEAFF. The DNA of the CDR3 is TGTGCCACCAGTGATATCAGGGGGGCTGAAGCTTTCTTT.

This rearrangement joins TRBV27 to TRBJ2-1; 7 nucleotides line up with TRBD2. The CDR3 runs to 17 residues. Germline loops: CDR1 MNHEY, CDR2 SMNVEV (reference sequence). V was clipped by 2 bases and J by 0 bases; unmatched bases: 7. The CDR3 region is CASSLRVSGRSYNEQFF. CDR3 nucleotide sequence: TGTGCCAGCAGTTTAAGGGTTAGCGGGCGCTCCTACAATGAGCAGTTCTTC.

The chain links TRBV2 to TRBJ2-5; D is ambiguous. Germline assignment: CDR1 SNHLY and CDR2 FYNNEI. The CDR3 totals 14 residues. The ends were cut back, 2 bases at V and 0 bases at J, with 7 bases in the middle. The CDR3 DNA is TGTGCCAGCAGTGAACACTTATACCAAGAGACCCAGTACTTC. This codes for CASSEHLYQETQYF.

The chain is built from TRBV7-6 and TRBJ2-2; possible D gene TRBD2, 6 bases. The CDR3 is made up of 15 amino acids. Trimming took 5 bases from V and 9 from J, leaving 19 bases between them. Germline V gene data show CDR1 as SGHVS and CDR2 as FNYEAQ. For the CDR3, the DNA is TGTGCCAGCAGCCTGGAACGGGAGACGGTTAGGGAGCTGTTTTTT. It codes for CASSLERETVRELFF.

This clone came up once. The V gene is TRBV12-3 or TRBV12-4, the J gene TRBJ2-1; perhaps TRBD2 as D (6 bases). Trimming stripped 6 bases from V and 12 bases from J, with 18 bases between. The CDR3 totals 13 residues. The CDR3 DNA is TGTGCCAGCAGCCCTGGGGGGAGTTTGGGGCAGTTCTTC. Its translation is CASSPGGSLGQFF.

This clone was recorded only once. V and J are TRBV29-1 and TRBJ1-5, with D possibly matching TRBD1 (5 bases). Germline V lookup: CDR1 SQVTM, CDR2 ANQGSEA. This CDR3 is built from 12 residues. V was cut by 7 bases and J by 4 bases, with 11 bases left in between. The CDR3 reads CSAASGNQPQHF. For the CDR3, the DNA is TGCAGCGCCGCGTCAGGGAATCAGCCCCAGCATTTT.